This TCR beta chain was identified in a study of T cell repertoires in cytomegalovirus infection (dated by TCRdb to between 2019 and 2020). In terms of the full investigation: Recently identified HLA-C-restricted CMV epitopes, whose presentation resists viral immunomodulation, were targeted by peptide stimulations together with well-studied HLA-B-restricted epitopes. Donor HLA type was relevant to the analysis, because carriage of CMV infection together with the matching HLA type was indicated by public TCR beta signatures. Results the study describes overall, beyond this receptor: The ex vivo response was dominated by HLA-C-restricted CMV-specific TCR beta clonotypes, which also provided the single most frequent clonotype in two of eight donors. Cumulative frequency of public TCR beta family members discriminated carriers of CMV infection plus the relevant HLA type in this cohort and an independent 352-donor cohort.

This clonotype has just a few counts. Its cognate antigen has yet to be identified. Per-nucleotide qualities are absent, and no much larger clonotype sits a single base away. Sequenced using an Illumina HiSeq 1500. TCRdb reprocessing: public reads trimmed at Q25 with fastp, clones called with MiXCR, in-frame beta chains kept. Every entry covers one CDR3 protein and lists the most common genes and DNA from its rows. The sample table holds hundreds of thousands of distinct CDR3 sequences, of which roughly a third were seen once. Around a sixth of the sample is in the top ten clones. The treatment or condition label, as the study defines it: in vitro stimulation with specific CMV peptide epitopes to enrich CMV-specific T cells. From a lookup of the germline V gene, CDR1 and CDR2 are MGHRA and YSYEKL. V trim: 3 bases; J trim: 4 bases; unmatched bases: 10. The CDR3 measures 16 amino acids from cysteine to phenylalanine. CDR3 DNA is the only sequence kept; it has 48 bases, read in frame from the first base.

Sequences were derived from cultured PBMCs, sampled from culture after CMV antigen stimulation. The chain is assembled from TRBV4-1 and TRBJ1-2; 8 central bases correspond to TRBD1. This receptor was taken from a human donor in good health (CMV status not recorded). Some clones in this sample may be carry-over from other donors' samples. The CDR3 in this case is CASSHPRGQGIYGYTF. In nucleotides, the sequence is TGCGCCAGCAGCCATCCCCGAGGACAGGGAATCTATGGCTACACCTTC.